The sequence of this T cell receptor (beta chain) was determined in a study of OX40 agonist ivuxolimab in advanced cancers. This table comes from immunoSEQ multiplex PCR, and its TCRdb copy is limited to in-frame clones, with some not included. The data show about 50,000 clones, less than 90% seen once. The TCR originated in an adult with an advanced solid tumor such as melanoma, head and neck, liver or kidney cancer. Sample: CD4+ or CD8+ T cells sorted from blood, taken in a trial of the OX40 agonist ivuxolimab.

The CDR3: CASRQGSQETQYF. DNA for the CDR3: TGTGCCAGCAGGCAAGGTAGTCAAGAGACCCAGTACTTC. The genes are TRBV27 and TRBJ2-5; D is uncertain. Trimming cost V 6 bases and J 2 bases, with 10 bases left between them. Germline V gene data show CDR1 as MNHEY and CDR2 as SMNVEV (reference sequence). The CDR3 loop spans 13 amino acids.